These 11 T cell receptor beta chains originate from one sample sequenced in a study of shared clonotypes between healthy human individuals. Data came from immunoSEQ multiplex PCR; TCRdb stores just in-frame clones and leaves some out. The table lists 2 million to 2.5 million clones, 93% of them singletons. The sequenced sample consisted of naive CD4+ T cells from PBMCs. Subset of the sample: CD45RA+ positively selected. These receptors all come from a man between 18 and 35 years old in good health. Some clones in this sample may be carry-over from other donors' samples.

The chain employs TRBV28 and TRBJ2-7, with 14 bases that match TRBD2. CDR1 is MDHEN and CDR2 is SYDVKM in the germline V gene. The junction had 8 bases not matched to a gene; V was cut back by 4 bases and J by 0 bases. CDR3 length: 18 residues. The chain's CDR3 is CASSSMTGTSGSSYEQYF. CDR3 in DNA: TGTGCCAGCAGTTCAATGACCGGGACTAGCGGGAGCTCCTACGAGCAGTACTTC.

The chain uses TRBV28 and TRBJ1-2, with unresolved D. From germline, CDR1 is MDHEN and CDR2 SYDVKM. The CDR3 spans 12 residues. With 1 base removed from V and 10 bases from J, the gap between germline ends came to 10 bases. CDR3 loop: CASSLLTRNYTF. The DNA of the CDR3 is TGTGCCAGCAGTTTATTGACAAGAAACTACACCTTC.

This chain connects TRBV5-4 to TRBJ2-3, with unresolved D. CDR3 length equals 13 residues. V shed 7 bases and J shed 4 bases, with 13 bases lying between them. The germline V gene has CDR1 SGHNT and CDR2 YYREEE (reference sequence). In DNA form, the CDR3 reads TGTGCCAGCTACCAAAAGGGCGCAGATACGCAGTATTTT. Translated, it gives CASYQKGADTQYF.

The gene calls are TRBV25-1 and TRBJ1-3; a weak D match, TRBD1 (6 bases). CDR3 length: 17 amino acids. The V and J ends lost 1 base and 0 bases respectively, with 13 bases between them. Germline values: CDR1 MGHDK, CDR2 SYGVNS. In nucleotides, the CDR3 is TGTGCCAGCAGTGAATCGGCAGGGGCCCACTCTGGAAACACCATATATTTT. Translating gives CASSESAGAHSGNTIYF.

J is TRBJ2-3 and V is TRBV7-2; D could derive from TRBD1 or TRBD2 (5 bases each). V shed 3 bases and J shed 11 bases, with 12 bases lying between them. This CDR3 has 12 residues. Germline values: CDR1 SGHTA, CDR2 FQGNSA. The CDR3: CASSFSRDLQYF. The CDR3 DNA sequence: TGTGCCAGCAGCTTCTCCAGGGACCTGCAGTATTTT.

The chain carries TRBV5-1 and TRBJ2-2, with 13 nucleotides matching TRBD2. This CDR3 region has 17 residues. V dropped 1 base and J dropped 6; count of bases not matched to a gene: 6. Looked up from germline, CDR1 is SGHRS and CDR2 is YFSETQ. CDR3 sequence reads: CASSLTRLAGGAGELFF. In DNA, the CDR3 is TGCGCCAGCAGCTTGACCAGACTAGCGGGGGGCGCCGGGGAGCTGTTTTTT.

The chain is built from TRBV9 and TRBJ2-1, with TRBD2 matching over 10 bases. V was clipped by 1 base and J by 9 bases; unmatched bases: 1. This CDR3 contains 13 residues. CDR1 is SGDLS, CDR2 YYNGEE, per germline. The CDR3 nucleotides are TGTGCCAGCAGCGTATCTAGCGGGGGTGAGCAGTTCTTC. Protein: CASSVSSGGEQFF.

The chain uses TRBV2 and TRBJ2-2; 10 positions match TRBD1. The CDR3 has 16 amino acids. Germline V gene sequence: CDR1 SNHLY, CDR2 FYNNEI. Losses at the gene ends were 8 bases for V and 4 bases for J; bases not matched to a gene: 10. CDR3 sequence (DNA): TGTGCCAGCGGAATGACAGGGGGCCGGAGCACCGGGGAGCTGTTTTTT. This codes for CASGMTGGRSTGELFF.

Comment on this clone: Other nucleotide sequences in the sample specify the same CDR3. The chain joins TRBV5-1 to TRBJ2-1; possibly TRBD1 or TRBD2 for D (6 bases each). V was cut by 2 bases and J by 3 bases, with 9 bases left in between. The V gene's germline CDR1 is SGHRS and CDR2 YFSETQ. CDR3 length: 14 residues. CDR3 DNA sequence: TGCGCCAGCAGCTTAGGGGGAGGCTACAATGAGCAGTTCTTC. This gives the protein CASSLGGGYNEQFF.

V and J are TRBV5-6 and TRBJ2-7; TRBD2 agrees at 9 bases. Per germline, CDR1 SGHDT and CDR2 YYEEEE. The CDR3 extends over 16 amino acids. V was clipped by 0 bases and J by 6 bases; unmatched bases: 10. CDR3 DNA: TGTGCCAGCAGCTTGGCGGGGGTAGCGGGAGAGGCCGAGCAGTACTTC. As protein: CASSLAGVAGEAEQYF.

CDR3 in amino acids: CASSPWDRVTDTQYF. The CDR3 nucleotides read TGTGCCAGCAGCCCCTGGGACAGGGTTACAGATACGCAGTATTTT. This rearrangement joins TRBV2 to TRBJ2-3; 9 nucleotides line up with TRBD1. The CDR3 runs 15 residues. The trim removed 6 bases at V and 3 bases at J, leaving 7 bases unmatched. Per the germline V gene, CDR1 is SNHLY and CDR2 is FYNNEI. Full variable domain (missing parts from reference TRBV2 and TRBJ2-3): EPEVTQTPSHQVTQMGQEVILRCVPISNHLYFYWYRQILGQKVEFLVSFYNNEISEKSEIFDDQFSVERPDGSNFTLKIRSTKLEDSAMYFCASSPWDRVTDTQYFGPGTRLTVL.